Here is one TCR beta chain with its context. Its antigen is not identified. The protocol was immunoSEQ multiplex PCR, while the TCRdb copy is restricted to in-frame clones and leaves out a portion. Found here are about 56,000 clones, 85% to 95% of them singletons; the top ten hold approximately 1.7%. These data originate in a study of cytomegalovirus exposure and HLA in healthy donors. On the study more broadly: Both the approximately 120 validation repertoires and the 666 first-cohort repertoires used the same platform, as reported by a later analysis. Study outcomes and limitations: The TCR clusters that emerged in the first cohort tended, a later analysis found, to co-occur in the 120 or so validation repertoires. While the bulk of TCR sequences proved rare, some public TCRs turned up in many donors. A few CMV-associated chains proved CMV antigen-specific in vitro.

Germline lookup yields CDR1 SGHDT and CDR2 YYEEEE. With 2 bases clipped from V and 7 bases from J, the junction kept 7 bases outside the gene matches. The CDR3 covers 15 residues. Sequenced: PBMCs. This receptor was taken from a woman in her late teens or twenties in good health and CMV-seropositive. V usage is TRBV5-6 and J usage is TRBJ2-3, with 10 positions matching TRBD2. CDR3 nucleotides: TGTGCCAGCAGCTTAACTAGCGGGGCCCCTTATACGCAGTATTTT. Protein sequence: CASSLTSGAPYTQYF.